The 5 T cell receptor beta chains below were found in one sample sequenced in a study of tissue T cells after allogeneic stem cell transplantation. TCRdb's table, derived via immunoSEQ multiplex PCR, lists solely in-frame clones and lacks some. The data hold 25,000 to 30,000 clones, with roughly 85% observed a single time. Here the sequenced sample was blood, taken before transplantation. Receptor source: a woman aged 18-55 years who later had graft-versus-host disease after an allogeneic stem cell transplant.

The chain is built from TRBV24-1 and TRBJ2-7; 8 positions agree with TRBD1. Per the germline V gene, CDR1 is KGHDR and CDR2 is SFDVKD. The V segment lost 4 bases and the J segment 1 base; nucleotides outside the gene matches: 5. The CDR3 sequence is 15 residues long. CDR3 coding DNA: TGTGCCACCAGTGACCCCCGGGACAGGTCCTACGAGCAGTACTTC. Translating it yields CATSDPRDRSYEQYF.

V gene TRBV11-2 combines with J gene TRBJ1-2; a weak D match, TRBD1 (6 bases). The V and J ends lost 8 bases and 4 bases respectively, with 17 bases between them. Germline assignment: CDR1 SGHAT and CDR2 FQNNGV. The CDR3 is made up of 14 amino acids. Here the CDR3 reads CASVIGGRGYGYTF. The CDR3 bases are TGTGCCAGCGTCATAGGGGGTAGGGGCTATGGCTACACCTTC. Full variable domain (outside the CDR3, taken from reference TRBV11-2 and TRBJ1-2): EAGVAQSPRYKIIEKRQSVAFWCNPISGHATLYWYQQILGQGPKLLIQFQNNGVVDDSQLPKDRFSAERLKGVDSTLKIQPAKLEDSAVYLCASVIGGRGYGYTFGSGTRLTVV.

This clone appeared a few times. The rearrangement links TRBV27 to TRBJ2-7; perhaps D is TRBD1 or TRBD2 (5 bases each). CDR3 length equals 15 residues. Trimming took off 3 bases at V and 1 base at J, with 13 bases between the two ends. Germline CDR1 and CDR2: MNHEY and SMNVEV (reference sequence). CDR3 protein: CASSFAGTGSYEQYF. For the CDR3, the DNA is TGTGCCAGCAGTTTCGCGGGCACAGGTTCCTACGAGCAGTACTTC.

The chain combines TRBV5-5 with TRBJ2-7; no definite D call. Trimming removed 2 bases at V and 1 base at J, with 10 bases between. CDR3 length: 14 residues. The germline gives CDR1 SGHKS, CDR2 YYEKEE (reference sequence). The CDR3 region is CASSLGTASYEQYF. The CDR3 DNA reads as TGTGCCAGCAGCTTAGGTACAGCATCCTACGAGCAGTACTTC.

The chain employs TRBV7-9 and TRBJ2-7, with 8 bases lining up with TRBD1. CDR1 is SEHNR and CDR2 is FQNEAQ in the germline V gene (reference sequence). The CDR3 contains 15 residues. V shed 5 bases, J shed 3 bases, and the junction held 9 bases outside the gene matches. CDR3 protein: CASSQQDRGSYEQYF. As DNA, the CDR3 is TGTGCCAGCAGCCAACAAGACAGGGGTAGCTACGAGCAGTACTTC. Full variable domain (missing parts from reference TRBV7-9 and TRBJ2-7): DTGVSQNPRHKITKRGQNVTFRCDPISEHNRLYWYRQTLGQGPEFLTYFQNEAQLEKSRLLSDRFSAERPKGSFSTLEIQRTEQGDSAMYLCASSQQDRGSYEQYFGPGTRLTVT.